This TCR beta chain was profiled in a study of T cell responses to AZD1222 COVID-19 vaccine. Study results and limitations: Unmutated variant regions are reportedly the target of nearly half of TCRs that are spike-specific.

Notes on this clone: The antigen remains undetermined.

Sequencing was performed with immunoSEQ multiplex PCR; in TCRdb, only in-frame clones are kept and a portion is missing. This sample carries around 140,000 clones, about 90% of them seen once, and the ten largest clones take about 10%. The input for sequencing was peripheral blood, taken 28 days after the second AZD1222 dose. This receptor was taken from an adult who received the AZD1222 COVID-19 vaccine.

The CDR3, as DNA: TGTGCCAGCAGGGTGATTGAAGAGACCCAGTACTTC. Its translation is CASRVIEETQYF. The chain recombines TRBV2 with TRBJ2-5; no clear D gene. The germline V and J ends were trimmed by 6 bases and 3 bases, with 8 bases remaining between them. The germline V gene encodes CDR1 SNHLY and CDR2 FYNNEI. The CDR3 contains 12 residues.